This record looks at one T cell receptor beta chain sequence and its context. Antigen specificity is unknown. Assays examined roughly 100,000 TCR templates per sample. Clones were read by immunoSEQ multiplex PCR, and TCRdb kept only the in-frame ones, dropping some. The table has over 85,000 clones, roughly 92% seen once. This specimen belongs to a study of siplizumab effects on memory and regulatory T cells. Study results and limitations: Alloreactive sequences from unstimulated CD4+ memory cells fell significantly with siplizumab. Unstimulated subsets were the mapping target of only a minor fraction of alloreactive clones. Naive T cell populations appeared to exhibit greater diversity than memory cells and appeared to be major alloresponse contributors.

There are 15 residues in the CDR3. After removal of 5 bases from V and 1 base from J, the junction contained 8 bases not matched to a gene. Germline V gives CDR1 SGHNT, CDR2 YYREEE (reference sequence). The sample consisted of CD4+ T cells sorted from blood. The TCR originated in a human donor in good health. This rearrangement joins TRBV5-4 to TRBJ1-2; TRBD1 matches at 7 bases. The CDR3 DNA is TGTGCCAGCAGGGCCGGGACAGATAATAACTATGGCTACACCTTC. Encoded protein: CASRAGTDNNYGYTF.